This is a list of T cell receptor beta chains from one sample in a study of breast tumors, draining lymph nodes, adjacent tissues. TCRdb re-called the multiplex PCR reads through MiXCR, storing one row per CDR3 protein. This table has roughly 130,000 distinct CDR3 sequences, approximately 20% appearing once. Sequencing was carried out using axillary lymph node tissue. Source of these receptors: a female donor with breast cancer. Some clones in this sample may be carry-over from other donors' samples. CDR3s leave out the opening cysteine and the closing phenylalanine or tryptophan.

j_gene	v_gene	CDR3aa
TRBJ2-1	TRBV11-2	ASSLRTSAQF
TRBJ1-4	TRBV2	ASEEAPRGGTEKLF
TRBJ2-3	TRBV6-5	ASSLGTGGRTQY
TRBJ2-1	TRBV3-1	ASSQEALGGAFYNEQF
TRBJ1-4	TRBV3-1	ASSPTGEATNEKLF
TRBJ2-7	TRBV5-4	ASSSGADNTYEQY
TRBJ2-1	TRBV12-3/TRBV12-4	ASSPQTRVSYNEQF
TRBJ1-5	TRBV2	ASSPMTGLNQPQH
TRBJ1-4	TRBV5-6	ASSLRGAGTNEKLF
TRBJ2-2	TRBV5-1	ASSLGTAPGELF
TRBJ2-1	TRBV20-1	SARDGLAGGLYNEQF
TRBJ2-5	TRBV18	ASSPVSRLVQETQY
TRBJ2-5	TRBV27	ASSSALSTSKETQY
TRBJ2-2	TRBV13	ASSAPLAGGTGELF
TRBJ1-3	TRBV9	ASSLGQPGNTIY
TRBJ1-5	TRBV19	ASSRDRGLNSNQPQH
TRBJ1-2	TRBV18	ASSEAGGNGYT
TRBJ2-5	TRBV15	ATSSGVETQY
TRBJ2-1	TRBV7-8	ASSLAGGGANEQF
TRBJ2-7	TRBV30	AWSVGLTYEQY
TRBJ2-1	TRBV5-1	ASSLDQTSGRALNEQF
TRBJ2-2	TRBV20-1	SAGTSGNTGELF
TRBJ1-2	TRBV19	ASSTLPGDRAYGYT
TRBJ1-2	TRBV5-5	ASSLEGAANYGYT